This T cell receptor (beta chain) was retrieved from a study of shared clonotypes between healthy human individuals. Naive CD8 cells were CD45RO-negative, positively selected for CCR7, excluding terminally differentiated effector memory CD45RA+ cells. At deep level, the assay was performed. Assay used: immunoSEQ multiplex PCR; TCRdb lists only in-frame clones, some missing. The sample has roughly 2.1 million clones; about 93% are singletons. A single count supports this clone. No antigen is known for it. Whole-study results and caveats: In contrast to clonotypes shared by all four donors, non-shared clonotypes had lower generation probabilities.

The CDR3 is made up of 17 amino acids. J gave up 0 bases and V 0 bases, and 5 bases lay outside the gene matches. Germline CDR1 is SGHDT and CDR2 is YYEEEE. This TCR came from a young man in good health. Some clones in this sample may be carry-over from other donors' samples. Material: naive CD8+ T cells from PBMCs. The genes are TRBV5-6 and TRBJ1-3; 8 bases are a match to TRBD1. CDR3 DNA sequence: TGTGCCAGCAGCTTGGATCCCGACAGGGGCTCTGGAAACACCATATATTTT. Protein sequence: CASSLDPDRGSGNTIYF.